The 17 T cell receptor beta chains given below trace back to one sample, sequenced in a study of regulatory T cells in long-lasting Graves disease (dated by TCRdb to the early 2020s). Library prep was done by multiplex PCR. Sequencing was performed on an Illumina HiSeq 4000. To build TCR beta libraries, CDR3 regions were amplified by Arm-PCR using iRepertoire HTBI primers. TCRdb passed the public sequencing reads through fastp at Q25 and MiXCR, retaining productive beta sequences. Rows are unified per CDR3 protein, each entry keeping the most common DNA and genes. Across this sample there are roughly 400,000 distinct CDR3 sequences, with roughly 15% seen only once. About a quarter of the sample goes to the ten largest clones. The sample's time point, from its label and the paper: newly diagnosed GD, antithyroid drugs for less than 3 months. RNA was extracted from PBMCs in TRIzol for both TCR sequencing and RNA sequencing.

These data also formed part of another study, on T cells in Graves' hyperthyroidism and ophthalmopathy.

The sequencing used peripheral blood mononuclear cells (PBMCs), collected at new diagnosis, from a patient treated with antithyroid drugs. These receptor sequences come from a young woman with Graves disease. Donor details come from another sample of the same person, matched by shared clones.

This clonotype was detected ten times or more. V usage is TRBV11-2 and J usage is TRBJ2-1; TRBD2 is a possible D gene (5 bases). V gave up 1 base and J gave up 1 base, with 11 bases separating them. Looked up from germline, CDR1 is SGHAT and CDR2 is FQNNGV. This CDR3 comprises 16 residues. CDR3 coding DNA: TGTGCCAGCAGCTTAGCGGTCCGCGGGTCCTACAATGAGCAGTTCTTC. Amino acids: CASSLAVRGSYNEQFF.

In this sample, this clonotype turned up many times. This rearrangement joins TRBV27 to TRBJ1-5; D is ambiguous. Germline V gene lookup returns CDR1 MNHEY and CDR2 SMNVEV (reference sequence). Trimming pared 6 bases from V and 2 bases from J, leaving 11 bases between. CDR3 length equals 14 residues. The CDR3 sequence is CASSGPGGNQPQHF. The DNA for the CDR3 is TGTGCCAGCAGCGGACCTGGGGGCAATCAGCCCCAGCATTTT.

The sample holds a few counts of this clonotype. J is TRBJ2-1 and V is TRBV18, with a tentative D call TRBD2 (6 bases). Between the trimmed V and J ends, which lost 3 bases and 9 bases, there was a span of 15 bases. Germline V gene data show CDR1 as KGHSH and CDR2 as LQKENI. The CDR3 length is 14 residues. CDR3 sequence: CASSPLAERGEQFF. CDR3 DNA: TGTGCCAGCTCACCTTTAGCGGAGAGGGGTGAGCAGTTCTTC.

This clonotype was seen more than once but under ten times. V is TRBV9 and J is TRBJ2-5; possible D gene TRBD1, 5 bases. Germline values: CDR1 SGDLS, CDR2 YYNGEE. There are 14 residues in the CDR3. V was cut by 4 bases and J by 4 bases, with 14 bases left in between. Here the CDR3 reads CASSIRDNRETQYF. DNA for the CDR3: TGTGCCAGCAGCATCAGGGATAATAGAGAGACCCAGTACTTC. The variable domain in full, with the rest retrieved from reference TRBV9 and TRBJ2-5, is DSGVTQTPKHLITATGQRVTLRCSPRSGDLSVYWYQQSLDQGLQFLIQYYNGEERAKGNILERFSAQQFPDLHSELNLSSLELGDSALYFCASSIRDNRETQYFGPGTRLLVL.

The sample holds a few counts of this clonotype. The J gene is TRBJ2-1, the V gene TRBV6-1, with D hard to call. Germline V CDR1 and CDR2: MNHNS, SASEGT. The V and J ends lost 4 bases and 4 bases respectively, with 8 bases between them. This CDR3 is 13 amino acids long. CDR3 in amino acids: CASSAQGYNEQFF. For the CDR3, the DNA is TGTGCCAGCAGTGCCCAAGGGTACAATGAGCAGTTCTTC.

In its sample, this clonotype was seen a few times. The genes are TRBV12-3 or TRBV12-4 and TRBJ2-7; 12 bases line up with TRBD2. CDR3 size: 17 residues. V lost 6 bases, J lost 7 bases, and 16 bases stayed unmatched. Here the CDR3 reads CASRRGSPSGRVWEQYF. The CDR3 nucleotides are TGTGCCAGCAGGCGGGGGAGTCCTAGCGGGAGGGTTTGGGAGCAGTACTTC.

At least ten counts were recorded for this clonotype. This sequence joins TRBV7-2 and TRBJ2-1, with 8 bases that match TRBD1. The CDR3 has 15 residues. Trimming at V came to 5 bases and at J to 7 bases, leaving 10 bases not matched to a gene. The germline gives CDR1 SGHTA, CDR2 FQGNSA. The CDR3 loop is CASSGQGGVSNEQFF. The CDR3 region has the DNA TGTGCCAGCAGCGGACAGGGTGGAGTGAGTAATGAGCAGTTCTTC.

This clonotype was counted between two and nine times. A much larger clone lies a single base off, so this may be a read error. The chain couples TRBV9 to TRBJ2-1; no firm D call. This CDR3 is built from 16 residues. Trimming took off 7 bases at V and 4 bases at J, with 21 bases between the two ends. Per the germline V gene, CDR1 is SGDLS and CDR2 is YYNGEE. This CDR3 reads CASGPRRSQMYNEQFF. CDR3 nucleotide sequence: TGTGCCAGCGGCCCGCGACGGTCGCAAATGTACAATGAGCAGTTCTTC.

The V and J genes are TRBV7-9 and TRBJ1-4; D might be TRBD1 (5 bases). The V gene lost 6 bases and the J gene lost 5 bases, with 13 bases spanning the gap. Germline V gene sequence: CDR1 SEHNR, CDR2 FQNEAQ (reference sequence). The CDR3 has 14 amino acids. The CDR3 loop reads CASSRRQGNEKLFF. The DNA for the CDR3 is TGTGCCAGCAGTCGACGGCAGGGCAATGAAAAACTGTTTTTT.

This clonotype was detected many times. The rearrangement links TRBV12-3 or TRBV12-4 to TRBJ2-7; 7 nucleotides align to TRBD2. The ends lost 5 bases at V and 3 bases at J; junction bases unmatched: 13. This CDR3 has 16 amino acids. This chain's CDR3 is CASSPPQAGGSYEQYF. CDR3 bases: TGTGCCAGCAGTCCTCCACAGGCTGGCGGGAGCTACGAGCAGTACTTC.

This clonotype was recorded a few times. The chain uses TRBV19 and TRBJ2-1; 7 positions match TRBD1. V gave up 1 base and J gave up 4 bases; unmatched junction bases: 1. CDR1 and CDR2 from the germline V gene are LNHDA and SQIVND (reference sequence). CDR3 size: 14 residues. This CDR3 reads CASSIGTGYNEQFF. The CDR3, as DNA: TGTGCCAGTAGTATAGGGACAGGTTACAATGAGCAGTTCTTC.

This clonotype was counted many times. This rearrangement joins TRBV11-1 to TRBJ2-3, with D unclear. The CDR3 contains 16 residues. Germline assignment: CDR1 SGHAT and CDR2 FQDESV (reference sequence). The ends were cut back, 6 bases at V and 0 bases at J, with 16 bases in the middle. For the CDR3, the DNA is TGTGCCAGCAGTTTTGACCCGCGAACTAGCACAGATACGCAGTATTTT. Amino acids: CASSFDPRTSTDTQYF.

This clonotype has ten or more counts. This chain links TRBV19 with TRBJ2-1; 8 positions match TRBD1. Trimming at V came to 3 bases and at J to 5 bases, leaving 9 bases not matched to a gene. Germline assignment: CDR1 LNHDA and CDR2 SQIVND (reference sequence). The CDR3 has 16 residues. The CDR3 reads CASSMFAGGYDNEQFF. CDR3 sequence (DNA): TGTGCCAGTAGTATGTTTGCAGGGGGCTATGACAATGAGCAGTTCTTC.

Points on this clonotype: With only one base between it and a far larger clone, this is likely a read error. This rearrangement joins TRBV7-2 to TRBJ2-3; TRBD2 might be the D (7 bases). V was trimmed by 7 bases and J by 5 bases, leaving 16 bases between them. This CDR3 is built from 14 residues. CDR1 is SGHTA, CDR2 FQGNSA, per germline. In DNA form, the CDR3 reads TGTGCCAGCAACAATGGGGGGGCAGGAGATACGCAGTATTTT. This translates into CASNNGGAGDTQYF.

This clonotype occurred many times. V and J are TRBV20-1 and TRBJ2-1, with TRBD2 identical over 8 bases. This CDR3 region has 14 residues. Losses at the gene ends were 5 bases for V and 1 base for J; bases not matched to a gene: 4. Germline CDR1 is DFQATT and CDR2 is SNEGSKA (reference sequence). DNA of the CDR3: TGCAGTGCTGATAGCGGGACTTCCTACAATGAGCAGTTCTTC. This translates into CSADSGTSYNEQFF.

The gene calls are TRBV15 and TRBJ2-1, with D perhaps matching TRBD1 or TRBD2 (5 bases each). The germline V and J ends were trimmed by 1 base and 13 bases, with 20 bases remaining between them. This CDR3 has 15 residues. Per the germline V gene, CDR1 is LNHNV and CDR2 is YYDKDF (reference sequence). The CDR3, as DNA: TGTGCCACCAGCAGAGCGTCTGGGATAGGGGAGACCCAGTTCTTC. Protein sequence: CATSRASGIGETQFF.

This clonotype was detected ten times or more. V is TRBV5-6 and J is TRBJ2-1, with a tentative D call TRBD2 (5 bases). Germline CDR1 reads SGHDT; CDR2 reads YYEEEE. V lost 0 bases to trimming and J lost 4 bases, with 17 bases between them. The CDR3 totals 17 residues. The CDR3 DNA reads as TGTGCCAGCAGCTTGGTAGGAGGTCTAGCAGATTACAATGAGCAGTTCTTC. Amino acid sequence: CASSLVGGLADYNEQFF.